Listed here is a single T cell receptor (beta chain). Its antigen is undetermined. The sample belongs to a study of CD8 T cells in Susac syndrome. Study outcomes and limitations: In total CD8+ repertoires, roughly 15 Susac-specific public clones were found, and four or five in CD8+ TEMRA repertoires.

Germline values: CDR1 SGHVS, CDR2 FQNEAQ. The V and J ends lost 11 bases and 0 bases respectively, with 14 bases between them. This CDR3 is built from 13 residues. A quantity of about 0.5 to 1 ug RNA underwent reverse transcription using random hexamers. MiXCR, applied by TCRdb to the immunoSEQ multiplex PCR reads, yields one record per CDR3 protein. The table lists roughly 150,000 distinct CDR3 sequences, approximately 95% of them singletons, with over 0.15% in the top ten. Sequencing targeted TCR beta in blood CD8+ and CD4+ T cells. The rearrangement links TRBV7-8 to TRBJ2-7; D not resolved. Sequenced input: CD8+ T cells from PBMCs. This TCR was recovered from a human donor with Susac syndrome. The DNA of the CDR3 is TGTGCCGCCGGAAAGTCTAGCTCCTACGAGCAGTACTTC. This sequence encodes CAAGKSSSYEQYF.